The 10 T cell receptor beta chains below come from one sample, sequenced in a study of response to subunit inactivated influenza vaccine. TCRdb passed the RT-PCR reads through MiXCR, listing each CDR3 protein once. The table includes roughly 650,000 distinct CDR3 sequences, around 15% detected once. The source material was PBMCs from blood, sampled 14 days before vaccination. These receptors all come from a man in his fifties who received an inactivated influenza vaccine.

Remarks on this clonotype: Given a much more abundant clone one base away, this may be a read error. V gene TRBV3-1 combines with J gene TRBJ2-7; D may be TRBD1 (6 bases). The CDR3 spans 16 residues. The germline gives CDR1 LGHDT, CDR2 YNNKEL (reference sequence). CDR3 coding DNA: TGTCCCAGCAGCCATGAGGGGGAAACTAGGACCTACGAGCAGTACTTC. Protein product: CPSSHEGETRTYEQYF.

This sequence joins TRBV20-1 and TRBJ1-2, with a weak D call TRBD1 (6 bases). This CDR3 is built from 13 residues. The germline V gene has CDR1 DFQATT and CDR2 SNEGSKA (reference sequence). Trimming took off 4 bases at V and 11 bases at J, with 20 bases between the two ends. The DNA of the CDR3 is TGCAGTGCTACCGACAGGTCCCCTTTCGAGTACACCTTC. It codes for CSATDRSPFEYTF.

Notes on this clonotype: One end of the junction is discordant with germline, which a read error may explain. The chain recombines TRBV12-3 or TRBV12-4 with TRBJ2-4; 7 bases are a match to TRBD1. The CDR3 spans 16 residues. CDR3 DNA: TGTGCCAGCAGTGTTACAGGGGCCTCTGACAAAAACATTCACTACTTC. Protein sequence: CASSVTGASDKNIHYF.

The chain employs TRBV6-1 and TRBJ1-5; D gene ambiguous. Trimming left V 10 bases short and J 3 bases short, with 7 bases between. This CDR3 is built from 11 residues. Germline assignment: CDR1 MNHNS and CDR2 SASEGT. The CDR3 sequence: CATKDNQPQHF. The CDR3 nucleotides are TGTGCCACCAAGGACAATCAGCCCCAGCATTTT.

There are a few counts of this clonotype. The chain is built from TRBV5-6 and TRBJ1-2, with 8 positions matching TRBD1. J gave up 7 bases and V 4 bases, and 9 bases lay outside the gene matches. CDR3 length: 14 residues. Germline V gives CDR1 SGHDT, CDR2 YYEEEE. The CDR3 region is CASSKGQGMGGYTF. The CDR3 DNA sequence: TGTGCCAGCAGCAAAGGACAGGGAATGGGTGGCTACACCTTC.

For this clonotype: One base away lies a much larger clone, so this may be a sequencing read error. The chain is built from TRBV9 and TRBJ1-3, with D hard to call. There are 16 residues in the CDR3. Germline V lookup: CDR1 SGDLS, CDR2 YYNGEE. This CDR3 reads CASSVGGTSSGNTIDF. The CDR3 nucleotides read TGTGCCAGCAGCGTAGGGGGTACGAGCTCTGGAAACACCATAGATTTT.

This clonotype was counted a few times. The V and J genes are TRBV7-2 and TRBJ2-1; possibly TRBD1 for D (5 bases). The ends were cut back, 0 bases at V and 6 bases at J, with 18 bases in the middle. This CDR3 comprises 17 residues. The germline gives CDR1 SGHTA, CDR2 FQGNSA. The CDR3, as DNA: TGTGCCAGCAGCTTAGCTGGGGAAATCTGGGGCCTCAATGAGCAGTTCTTC. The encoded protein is CASSLAGEIWGLNEQFF. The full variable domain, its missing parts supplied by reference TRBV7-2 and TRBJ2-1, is GAGVSQSPSNKVTEKGKDVELRCDPISGHTALYWYRQSLGQGLEFLIYFQGNSAPDKSGLPSDRFSAERTGGSVSTLTIQRTQQEDSAVYLCASSLAGEIWGLNEQFFGPGTRLTVL.

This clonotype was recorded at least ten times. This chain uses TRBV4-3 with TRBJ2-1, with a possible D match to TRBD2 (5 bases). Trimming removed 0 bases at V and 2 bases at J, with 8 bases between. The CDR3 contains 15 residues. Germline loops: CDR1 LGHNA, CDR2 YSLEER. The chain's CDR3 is CASSQDRGPYNEQFF. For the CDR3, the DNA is TGCGCCAGCAGCCAAGATCGAGGGCCCTACAATGAGCAGTTCTTC.

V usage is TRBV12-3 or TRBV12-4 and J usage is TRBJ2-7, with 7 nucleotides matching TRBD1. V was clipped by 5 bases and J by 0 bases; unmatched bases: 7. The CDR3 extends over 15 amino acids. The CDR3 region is CASSRRTGISYEQYF. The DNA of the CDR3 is TGTGCCAGCAGTAGGAGGACAGGTATCTCCTACGAGCAGTACTTC.

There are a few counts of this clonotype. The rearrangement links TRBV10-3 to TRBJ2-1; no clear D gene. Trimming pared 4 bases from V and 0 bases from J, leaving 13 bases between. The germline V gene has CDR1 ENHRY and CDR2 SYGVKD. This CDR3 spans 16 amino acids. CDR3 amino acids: CAISGRATGSYNEQFF. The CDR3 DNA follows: TGTGCCATCAGTGGCCGAGCTACGGGCTCCTACAATGAGCAGTTCTTC.